A single sample is the source of the 21 T cell receptor beta chains below, sequenced in a study of blood T cell repertoires in COVID-19. Clones were read by immunoSEQ multiplex PCR, and TCRdb kept only the in-frame ones, dropping some. Found here are some 140,000 clones, 85% to 90% of them singletons; the top ten hold around 4.1%. The sample consisted of peripheral blood. The receptors were sampled from a human donor in a cohort sampled during active COVID-19.

The rearrangement links TRBV5-4 to TRBJ2-3, with TRBD2 identical over 8 bases. This CDR3 contains 17 residues. CDR1 is SGHNT and CDR2 is YYREEE in the germline V gene (reference sequence). Losses at the gene ends were 4 bases for V and 0 bases for J; bases not matched to a gene: 10. The DNA for the CDR3 is TGTGCCAGCAGCCGGGAACTAGCGGATCATAGCACAGATACGCAGTATTTT. Translating it yields CASSRELADHSTDTQYF.

J is TRBJ2-7 and V is TRBV19; possible D gene TRBD2, 6 bases. Germline V gives CDR1 LNHDA, CDR2 SQIVND (reference sequence). The CDR3 has 12 amino acids. V was shortened by 6 bases and J by 7 bases, with 13 bases between the two germline ends. CDR3 DNA sequence: TGTGCCAGTAGGGGGTTGGGGGGAGAGCAGTACGTC. Translated: CASRGLGGEQYV.

The J gene is TRBJ2-3, the V gene TRBV19, with TRBD2 matching over 12 bases. This CDR3 has 16 residues. Germline lookup yields CDR1 LNHDA and CDR2 SQIVND (reference sequence). Trimming took 5 bases from V and 0 from J; bases not matched to a gene: 3. The CDR3 reads CASSLLAGGSTDTQYF. The CDR3 DNA follows: TGTGCCAGTAGTCTACTAGCGGGGGGCAGCACAGATACGCAGTATTTT.

J is TRBJ1-2 and V is TRBV15; no reliable D call. Trimming left V 0 bases short and J 8 bases short, with 19 bases between. The germline V gene encodes CDR1 LNHNV and CDR2 YYDKDF (reference sequence). CDR3 length: 16 amino acids. The CDR3 loop reads CATSRDLGGGVGGYTF. CDR3 DNA: TGTGCCACCAGCAGAGATTTGGGCGGAGGAGTAGGAGGCTACACCTTC.

The rearrangement links TRBV30 to TRBJ1-2; D is unclear. This CDR3 region has 12 residues. Germline V gives CDR1 GTSNPN, CDR2 SVGIG (reference sequence). The V end was cut by 1 base, the J end by 4 bases, with 7 bases between. This CDR3 reads CAWSGRAYGYTF. As DNA, the CDR3 is TGTGCCTGGAGTGGGAGGGCCTATGGCTACACCTTC.

V is TRBV12-5 and J is TRBJ1-1; D not resolved. V was trimmed by 3 bases and J by 7 bases, leaving 12 bases between them. CDR3 size: 13 residues. CDR1 is LGHNT and CDR2 is FRNRAP in the germline V gene. The CDR3 sequence is CASGLSGGGEAFF. CDR3 in DNA: TGTGCTAGTGGTTTAAGCGGCGGAGGTGAAGCTTTCTTT.

This chain connects TRBV5-6 to TRBJ2-4; 7 bases line up with TRBD1. V dropped 2 bases and J dropped 0; count of bases not matched to a gene: 5. CDR1 SGHDT and CDR2 YYEEEE come from the germline V gene. This CDR3 has 16 residues. CDR3 amino acids: CASSLIRDRAKNIQYF. CDR3 coding DNA: TGTGCCAGCAGCTTAATCCGGGACAGAGCCAAAAACATTCAGTACTTC. Filled out from reference TRBV5-6 and TRBJ2-4, the complete variable domain reads DAGVTQSPTHLIKTRGQQVTLRCSPKSGHDTVSWYQQALGQGPQFIFQYYEEEERQRGNFPDRFSGHQFPNYSSELNVNALLLGDSALYLCASSLIRDRAKNIQYFGAGTRLSVL.

This chain connects TRBV10-3 to TRBJ1-2; 8 nucleotides match TRBD1. The V segment lost 4 bases and the J segment 4 bases; nucleotides outside the gene matches: 8. Looked up from germline, CDR1 is ENHRY and CDR2 is SYGVKD. The CDR3 loop spans 15 amino acids. For the CDR3, the DNA is TGTGCCATCAGTGGCATGACAGGGGTGGGCTATGGCTACACCTTC. Encoded protein: CAISGMTGVGYGYTF.

The chain is built from TRBV4-1 and TRBJ1-2; no definite D call. Between the trimmed V and J ends, which lost 2 bases and 4 bases, there was a span of 14 bases. The germline CDR1 and CDR2 sequences are MGHRA and YSYEKL. CDR3 length: 15 residues. The CDR3 loop reads CASSQLEGQGYGYTF. Written as DNA, the CDR3 is TGCGCCAGCAGCCAATTAGAGGGTCAAGGCTATGGCTACACCTTC.

The J gene is TRBJ1-2, the V gene TRBV5-1; TRBD1 is a possible D gene (5 bases). The V and J ends lost 6 bases and 4 bases respectively, with 13 bases between them. Germline lookup yields CDR1 SGHRS and CDR2 YFSETQ. CDR3 length equals 13 residues. The CDR3 nucleotides read TGCGCCAGCACCGTTGGAGGGACCTATGGCTACACCTTC. Its translation is CASTVGGTYGYTF.

The chain links TRBV3-1 (or the pseudogene TRBV3-2) to TRBJ2-5; perhaps TRBD2 as D (5 bases). Trimming took 4 bases from V and 7 from J, leaving 10 bases between them. The CDR3 runs to 12 residues. CDR1 LGHDT and CDR2 YNNKEL come from the germline V gene (reference sequence). The chain's CDR3 is CASSLGVGTQYF. For the CDR3, the DNA is TGTGCCAGCAGCCTCGGGGTAGGGACCCAGTACTTC.

Only a few counts were recorded for this clone. V is TRBV19 and J is TRBJ1-2; TRBD1 matches 7 bases. The CDR3 covers 12 residues. V shed 10 bases, J shed 2 bases, and the junction held 4 bases outside the gene matches. Germline V gives CDR1 LNHDA, CDR2 SQIVND (reference sequence). The CDR3 reads CAIFRGNYGYTF. DNA for the CDR3: TGTGCCATCTTCAGGGGGAACTATGGCTACACCTTC.

The chain carries TRBV12-3 or TRBV12-4 and TRBJ1-1, with 9 nucleotides matching TRBD1. This CDR3 comprises 13 residues. Trimming removed 6 bases from V and 6 bases from J; junction bases left unmatched: 5. The CDR3 sequence: CASRDRGRPEAFF. In DNA form, the CDR3 reads TGTGCCAGCAGAGACAGGGGGAGACCTGAAGCTTTCTTT.

The V and J genes are TRBV27 and TRBJ1-1, with 7 bases aligning to TRBD1. The germline V gene encodes CDR1 MNHEY and CDR2 SMNVEV (reference sequence). The CDR3 length is 13 residues. V shed 3 bases and J 4 bases; nucleotides not matched to a gene: 2. The CDR3 spells CASSFSGGTEAFF. The CDR3 DNA is TGTGCCAGCAGTTTCTCAGGGGGCACTGAAGCTTTCTTT.

This clone was recorded a few times. The rearrangement uses TRBV7-2 and TRBJ2-5; possibly TRBD1 for D (6 bases). With 5 bases removed from V and 4 bases from J, the gap between germline ends came to 20 bases. The CDR3 sequence is 16 residues long. Germline CDR1 SGHTA, CDR2 FQGNSA. The CDR3 DNA sequence: TGTGCCAGCAGCCCCACCCCTGGACAGAGGAGAGAGACCCAGTACTTC. Translated, it gives CASSPTPGQRRETQYF.

The chain couples TRBV19 to TRBJ2-2, with D possibly being TRBD2 (6 bases). Per the germline V gene, CDR1 is LNHDA and CDR2 is SQIVND (reference sequence). With 5 bases removed from V and 4 bases from J, the gap between germline ends came to 11 bases. The CDR3 is made up of 14 amino acids. The CDR3 is CASSRIGSTGELFF. CDR3 in DNA: TGTGCCAGTAGTCGAATCGGGAGCACCGGGGAGCTGTTTTTT.

This chain joins TRBV15 and TRBJ1-2, with 8 bases fitting TRBD1. Germline V gives CDR1 LNHNV, CDR2 YYDKDF (reference sequence). V lost 5 bases and J lost 4; bases outside the gene matches: 9. The CDR3 is made up of 15 amino acids. CDR3 sequence (DNA): TGTGCCACCAGCCCTCGGACAGGGCAGAGCTATGGCTACACCTTC. Protein product: CATSPRTGQSYGYTF.

This clone was counted once. The genes are TRBV5-8 and TRBJ1-5, with a tentative D call TRBD1 (5 bases). Germline CDR1 and CDR2: SGHTS and YDEGEE. The ends were cut back, 4 bases at V and 1 base at J, with 12 bases in the middle. This CDR3 is 15 amino acids long. The CDR3 DNA sequence: TGTGCCAGCAGCCCAGGGTCTACGAGCAATCAGCCCCAGCATTTT. Translated: CASSPGSTSNQPQHF.

V gene TRBV30 combines with J gene TRBJ1-4, with TRBD1 matching 9 bases. The CDR3 runs 12 residues. With 3 bases clipped from V and 8 bases from J, the junction kept 1 base outside the gene matches. Germline V gene sequence: CDR1 GTSNPN, CDR2 SVGIG (reference sequence). CDR3 loop: CAWRQGAEKLFF. The CDR3 coding sequence is TGTGCCTGGAGACAGGGGGCCGAAAAACTGTTTTTT.

The genes are TRBV4-3 and TRBJ2-1, with D uncertain. The CDR3 sequence is 14 residues long. Germline V gives CDR1 LGHNA, CDR2 YSLEER. V lost 4 bases and J 0 bases, leaving 7 bases between the germline ends. CDR3 residues: CASSPVVSYNEQFF. CDR3 bases: TGCGCCAGCAGCCCGGTGGTCTCCTACAATGAGCAGTTCTTC.

The chain couples TRBV4-3 to TRBJ2-1, with a tentative D call TRBD1 (5 bases). CDR3 length: 13 residues. V lost 4 bases and J lost 14, with 18 bases in between. Germline loops: CDR1 LGHNA, CDR2 YSLEER. The CDR3 spells CASSPLEDTEKFF. CDR3 nucleotides: TGCGCCAGCAGCCCCCTAGAGGACACGGAAAAGTTCTTC.